These T cell receptor beta chains were read from a single sample in a study of blood T cell repertoires in COVID-19. The protocol was immunoSEQ multiplex PCR, while the TCRdb copy is restricted to in-frame clones and leaves out a portion. This table has tens of thousands of clones, roughly 85% appearing once. Sequencing used peripheral blood. Every receptor here comes from a man over 45 with COVID-19, enrolled during active disease. Each CDR3 is given with its conserved first and last residue. Each record gives: V gene, D gene, clone size, J gene, CDR3 DNA, CDR3 protein. D genes are given only for firm matches. Where a row states a size, it is once, few, many or the class of an expanded clone; other rows omit it.

TRBV5-1	NA	once	TRBJ2-7	TGCGCCAGCAGCTCGACCACCCTAGGCGAGCAGTACTTC	CASSSTTLGEQYF
TRBV30	TRBD1	NA	TRBJ2-7	TGTGCGGGATTTGGGACAGCCTACGAGCAGTACTTC	CAGFGTAYEQYF
TRBV20-1	NA	once	TRBJ2-7	TGCAGTGCTACCCGCTACGAGCAGTACTTC	CSATRYEQYF
TRBV19	NA	NA	TRBJ1-1	TGTGCCTCCCAGCGCGGGTTCCCTGGTAACACTGAAGCTTTCTTT	CASQRGFPGNTEAFF
TRBV4-1	NA	NA	TRBJ1-3	TGCGCCAGCAGCCAAGATGTTAAAGGGAGGCTCTCTGGAAACACCATATATTTT	CASSQDVKGRLSGNTIYF
TRBV2	NA	once	TRBJ2-3	TGTGCCAGCATGAATGACATTAGCACAGATACGCAGTATTTT	CASMNDISTDTQYF
TRBV6-6	NA	NA	TRBJ1-5	TGTGCCAGCAGTTACGGAGGGGAGGGCAATCAGCCCCAGCATTTT	CASSYGGEGNQPQHF
TRBV4-3	TRBD2	NA	TRBJ2-7	TGCGCCAGCAGCCAGGCCGAGCGGGGAGCCTACGAGCAGTACTTC	CASSQAERGAYEQYF
TRBV7-2	TRBD2	once	TRBJ2-2	TGTGCCAGCAGCCCCATGGCGGGAGCTGACACCGGGGAGCTGTTTTTT	CASSPMAGADTGELFF
TRBV6-2/TRBV6-3	TRBD2	NA	TRBJ2-5	TGTGCCAGCAGTTACTACGGACTAGCGGGAGGAGTGGAAGAGACCCAGTACTTC	CASSYYGLAGGVEETQYF
TRBV2	TRBD2	NA	TRBJ2-5	TGTGCCAGCAGTGAAGCGAGTACTAGCGGGAGTCCCCAAGAGACCCAGTACTTC	CASSEASTSGSPQETQYF
TRBV3-1/TRBV3-2	TRBD2	few	TRBJ2-1	TGTGCCAGCAGCCACCGACTAGCGGGAGTTTTCAATGAGCAGTTCTTC	CASSHRLAGVFNEQFF
TRBV7-9	NA	NA	TRBJ1-5	TGTGCCAGCAGCTTAGGAAGCGAACAGCCCCAGCATTTT	CASSLGSEQPQHF
TRBV10-1	NA	NA	TRBJ2-5	TGCGCCAGCAGTGAGACTAGGACGTCCCAAGAGACCCAGTACTTC	CASSETRTSQETQYF
TRBV5-1	NA	NA	TRBJ2-4	TGCGCCAGCAGCTTGGAAACGGCTTCGGGAAACATTCAGTACTTC	CASSLETASGNIQYF
TRBV6-5	TRBD1	NA	TRBJ1-1	TGTGCCGGGACCGATCGACAGGGGTTTTCTGAAGCTTTCTTT	CAGTDRQGFSEAFF
TRBV5-6	NA	NA	TRBJ2-7	TGTGCCAGCAGCTTCGGCGACAGGTACGAGCAGTACTTC	CASSFGDRYEQYF
TRBV18	TRBD1	NA	TRBJ2-1	TGTGCCAGCTCACCCCCAGACAGGGCGGCCCAGCAGTTCTTC	CASSPPDRAAQQFF
TRBV6-5	TRBD1	NA	TRBJ1-2	TGTGCCAGCAGCGCCAGGGGGCGCGGTGTATATGGCTACACCTTC	CASSARGRGVYGYTF
TRBV27	TRBD1	NA	TRBJ2-7	TGTGCCAGCAGTTTAAAAGGGACAGGGGTTAAGCAGTACTTC	CASSLKGTGVKQYF
TRBV15	NA	NA	TRBJ2-7	TGTGCCACCAGCACCCTGGGGCAGAACTACGAGCAGTACTTC	CATSTLGQNYEQYF
TRBV28	NA	NA	TRBJ2-5	TGTGCCAGCAGTTCACCACGCAGAGGGGGAGAGACCCAGTACTTC	CASSSPRRGGETQYF
TRBV4-2	NA	NA	TRBJ1-1	TGTGCCAGCAGCCTAAGAGGGGGTACGAACACTGAAGCTTTCTTT	CASSLRGGTNTEAFF
TRBV6-4	TRBD1	NA	TRBJ1-1	TGTGCCAGCAGCCCCAACAGGGGGCAATTAGGAGCTTTCTTT	CASSPNRGQLGAFF
TRBV28	NA	once	TRBJ2-6	TGTGCCAGCAGTTTGCGGGTCTCTGGGGCCAACGTCCTGACTTTC	CASSLRVSGANVLTF
TRBV7-2	TRBD2	few	TRBJ2-7	TGTGCCAGCAGCTTAGGGGGACTAGCCTACGAGCAGTACTTC	CASSLGGLAYEQYF
TRBV30	NA	NA	TRBJ1-4	TGTGCCTGGACCATACGTAGGGGGGGAGAAAAACTGTTTTTT	CAWTIRRGGEKLFF
TRBV29-1	NA	once	TRBJ1-1	TGCAGCGTTGAACCCTCGAGCGCTGAAGCTTTCTTT	CSVEPSSAEAFF
TRBV18	TRBD2	NA	TRBJ2-7	TGTGCCAGCTCACGCGGGACTAGCGGGAGGGCCCCCTACGAGCAGTACTTC	CASSRGTSGRAPYEQYF
TRBV28	NA	NA	TRBJ1-5	TGTGCCAGCAGCCCCCTAGTTGTCAATCAGCCCCAGCATTTT	CASSPLVVNQPQHF
TRBV29-1	TRBD2	NA	TRBJ2-1	TGCAGCGTTGGAGGCAGGGGGTTTTCCGGGACTAGCGGATCCTACAATGAGCAGTTCTTC	CSVGGRGFSGTSGSYNEQFF
TRBV6-1	TRBD1	NA	TRBJ2-2	TGTGCCAGCAGTGTCTACAGGGGTGAGGGCACCGGGGAGCTGTTTTTT	CASSVYRGEGTGELFF
TRBV28	NA	NA	TRBJ2-1	TGTGCCAGCAGTCTCCCGGGTCCCTACAATGAGCAGTTCTTC	CASSLPGPYNEQFF
TRBV4-1	TRBD2	NA	TRBJ2-3	TGCGCCAGCAGCCAATCACTAGCGGGACGCACAGATACGCAGTATTTT	CASSQSLAGRTDTQYF
TRBV18	TRBD1	NA	TRBJ2-1	TGTGCCAGCTCACCATCAACCGGGACAGGGTACAATGAGCAGTTCTTC	CASSPSTGTGYNEQFF
TRBV5-4	TRBD1	NA	TRBJ1-6	TGTGCCAGCAGCTTGGCCGGGACAGCAAATAATTCACCCCTCCACTTT	CASSLAGTANNSPLHF
TRBV11-2	NA	NA	TRBJ1-2	TGTGCCAGCAGCTGGCTGGAGAGGGCCGGATTGACTAACTATGGCTACACCTTC	CASSWLERAGLTNYGYTF
TRBV6-2/TRBV6-3	TRBD1	NA	TRBJ1-5	TGTGCCAGCAGTCGGACAGGGAATGGTCAGCCCCAGCATTTT	CASSRTGNGQPQHF
TRBV28	TRBD1	NA	TRBJ2-2	TGTGCCAGCAGTTCCTGGACAGGGGACACCGGGGAGCTGTTTTTT	CASSSWTGDTGELFF
TRBV4-1	NA	NA	TRBJ2-7	TGCGCCAGCAGCCAAGACACAGGGAAAAGGGCCTACGAGCAGTACTTC	CASSQDTGKRAYEQYF
TRBV7-3	NA	NA	TRBJ2-2	TGTGCCAGCAGCTCCTGGGTTGGAGGGCTCGATACCGGGGAGTTGTTTTTT	CASSSWVGGLDTGELFF
TRBV6-5	NA	once	TRBJ2-3	TGTGCCAGCAGAGGGGGGGGTCTGGGCACAGATACGCAGTATTTT	CASRGGGLGTDTQYF
TRBV11-2	TRBD1	NA	TRBJ1-1	TGTGCCAGCAGCTTTGCCGCCCCGGGACAGGAGGTTTTGCTCACTGAAGCTTTCTTT	CASSFAAPGQEVLLTEAFF
TRBV28	NA	NA	TRBJ2-1	TGTGCCAGCAGTCCTGAGACGGGGAGCTCCTACAATGAGCAGTTCTTC	CASSPETGSSYNEQFF
TRBV6-5	NA	NA	TRBJ2-1	TGTGCCAGCAGCCCCGCTAGCAGCGATTACAATGAGCAGTTCTTC	CASSPASSDYNEQFF
TRBV30	NA	NA	TRBJ1-3	TGTGCCTGGAGAAAGACGGGAGCTGGAAACACCATATATTTT	CAWRKTGAGNTIYF
TRBV13	NA	NA	TRBJ2-1	TGTGCCAGCAGCTTAGGGGGGTCGGCGAGCGGAAGCTCCTACAATGAGCAGTTCTTC	CASSLGGSASGSSYNEQFF
TRBV5-6	NA	NA	TRBJ2-2	TGTGCCAGCAGCTTGGTTTCGCGGGACACCGGGGAGCTGTTTTTT	CASSLVSRDTGELFF
TRBV7-2	NA	NA	TRBJ2-7	TGTGCCAGCAGCTCACCGGGTCGGTACGAGCAGTACTTC	CASSSPGRYEQYF
TRBV11-3	TRBD2	NA	TRBJ2-5	TGTGCCAGCAGCTTAAGGGCTAGCGGGAGCATTGAGACCCAGTACTTC	CASSLRASGSIETQYF
TRBV5-1	NA	NA	TRBJ1-3	TGCGCCAGCAGCTTGGCCCCCGAGAGCTCTGGAAACACCATATATTTT	CASSLAPESSGNTIYF
TRBV6-1	NA	NA	TRBJ1-4	TGTGCCAGCAGTGAAGGGTCAGCAACTAATGAAAAACTGTTTTTT	CASSEGSATNEKLFF
TRBV6-5	NA	once	TRBJ1-1	TGTGCCAGCAGTTACTTATCAGGGGAAGCTTTCTTT	CASSYLSGEAFF
TRBV6-5	NA	NA	TRBJ1-2	TGTGCCAGCAGCCCCCAATCCAGGGGCGGCTATGGCTACACCTTC	CASSPQSRGGYGYTF
TRBV19	NA	NA	TRBJ2-5	TGTGCCAGTAGTATTAAGCGGCAAGAGACCCAGTACTTC	CASSIKRQETQYF
TRBV11-2	NA	NA	TRBJ2-1	TGTGCCAGCAGCTTAGATTCGCAGGGTCGTTTTTTGGAGTCCTACAATGAGCAGTTCTTC	CASSLDSQGRFLESYNEQFF
TRBV6-2/TRBV6-3	NA	NA	TRBJ2-1	TGTGCCAGCAGTTACTTGAGGGCAGGGGCCGATGAGCAGTTCTTC	CASSYLRAGADEQFF
TRBV5-1	NA	NA	TRBJ2-7	TGCGCCAGCAGCTTCAACGGGGGAGAGGCTCTCGAGCAGTACTTC	CASSFNGGEALEQYF
TRBV27	NA	NA	TRBJ1-4	TGTGCCAGCAGGATGGACCCCCCCACGGGAGGAACGAATGAAAAACTGTTTTTT	CASRMDPPTGGTNEKLFF